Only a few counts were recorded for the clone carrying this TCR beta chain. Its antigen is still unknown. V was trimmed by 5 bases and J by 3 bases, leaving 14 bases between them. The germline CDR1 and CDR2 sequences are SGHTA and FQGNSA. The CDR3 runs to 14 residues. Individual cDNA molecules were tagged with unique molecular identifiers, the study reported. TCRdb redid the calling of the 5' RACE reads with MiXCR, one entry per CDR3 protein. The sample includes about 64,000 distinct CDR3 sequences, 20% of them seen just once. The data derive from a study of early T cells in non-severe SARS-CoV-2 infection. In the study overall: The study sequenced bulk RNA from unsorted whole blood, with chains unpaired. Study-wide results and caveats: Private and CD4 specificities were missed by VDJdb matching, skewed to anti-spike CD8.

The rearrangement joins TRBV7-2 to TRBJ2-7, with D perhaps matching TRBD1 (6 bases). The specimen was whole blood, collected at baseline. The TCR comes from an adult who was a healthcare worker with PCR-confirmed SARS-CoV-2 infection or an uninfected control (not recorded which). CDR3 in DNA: TGTGCCAGCAGCCCCGGGACACCTGACTACGAGCAGTACTTC. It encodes CASSPGTPDYEQYF.